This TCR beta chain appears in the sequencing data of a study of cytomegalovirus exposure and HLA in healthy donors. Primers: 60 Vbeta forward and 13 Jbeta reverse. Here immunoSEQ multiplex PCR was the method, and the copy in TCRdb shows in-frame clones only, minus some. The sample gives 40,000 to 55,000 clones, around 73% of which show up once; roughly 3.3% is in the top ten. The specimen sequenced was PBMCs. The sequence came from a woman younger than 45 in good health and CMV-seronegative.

As DNA, the CDR3 is TGTGCCAGCAGTGACGGACTCGACACAGAGACCCAGTACTTC. It specifies CASSDGLDTETQYF. This chain connects TRBV6-1 to TRBJ2-5, with TRBD2 as a possible D gene (5 bases). This CDR3 is built from 14 residues. Trimming took 3 bases from V and 4 from J, leaving 12 bases between them. CDR1 and CDR2 (germline): MNHNS, SASEGT.